The clone carrying this TCR beta chain was recorded a few times. The data belong to a study of blood T cell repertoires in COVID-19. Study background: The samples span acute and convalescent COVID-19 from the United States, Italy and Spain. T cells, B-cell-depleted T cells, or PBMCs supplied cDNA or gDNA.

In the source study's methods: Amplified reference gene primers provided the basis for estimating nucleated cell counts. Libraries were prepared by immunoSEQ multiplex PCR; TCRdb keeps only in-frame clonotypes and omits some of them. D and trimming come from the DNA, and the V and J calls and clone size come from that table. The table records approximately 160,000 clones, 70% to 90% of them present only once. The receptor was isolated from a human donor in a cohort sampled during active COVID-19. The sample comprised peripheral blood.

The CDR3 DNA is TGTGCCAGCAGCCTCGCCGGGACAGCCTATAATTCACCCCTCCACTTT. Translating it yields CASSLAGTAYNSPLHF. The chain carries TRBV28 and TRBJ1-6; 7 nucleotides line up with TRBD1. This CDR3 contains 16 residues. Germline V gene sequence: CDR1 MDHEN, CDR2 SYDVKM. V shed 6 bases and J 2 bases; nucleotides not matched to a gene: 7.